These 6 T cell receptor beta chains share one sample of origin, sequenced in a study of cytomegalovirus exposure and HLA in healthy donors. Some clones are missing from TCRdb's copy, which holds only in-frame ones; the method was immunoSEQ multiplex PCR. The repertoire consists of about 190,000 clones, with 75% to 90% occurring once and the leading ten covering approximately 7%. Sequencing was done on a sample of PBMCs. These receptors came from a man between 18 and 35 years old in good health and CMV-seropositive.

The chain is built from TRBV30 and TRBJ2-5; 7 nucleotides line up with TRBD2. The CDR3 is 11 residues long. Looked up from germline, CDR1 is GTSNPN and CDR2 is SVGIG (reference sequence). The J segment lost 3 bases and the V segment lost 5 bases, leaving 0 bases of the junction unmatched. CDR3 protein: CAWGGEETQYF. CDR3 in DNA: TGTGCCTGGGGGGGGGAAGAGACCCAGTACTTC.

This sequence joins TRBV4-3 and TRBJ2-4, with 9 bases fitting TRBD2. The CDR3 is 15 amino acids. CDR1 is LGHNA, CDR2 YSLEER, per germline. J lost 6 bases, V lost 1 base, and 4 bases had no gene match. The DNA for the CDR3 is TGCGCCAGCAGCCAAGGTACACTAGCGGGAAACATTCAGTACTTC. Its translation: CASSQGTLAGNIQYF.

This sequence joins TRBV7-3 and TRBJ2-7; 11 nucleotides line up with TRBD2. The CDR3 extends over 18 amino acids. V lost 5 bases to trimming and J lost 0 bases; unmatched junction nucleotides: 12. CDR1 is SGHTA, CDR2 FQGTGA, per germline. The CDR3 is CASSVRGLAALLSYEQYF. The CDR3 nucleotides are TGTGCCAGCAGCGTACGGGGACTAGCGGCGCTCCTCTCCTACGAGCAGTACTTC.

V gene TRBV7-3 combines with J gene TRBJ1-2, with D unresolved. The V gene's germline CDR1 is SGHTA and CDR2 FQGTGA. V lost 5 bases to trimming and J lost 8 bases, with 15 bases between them. This CDR3 is 13 amino acids long. CDR3 nucleotides: TGTGCCAGCAGCCAGAAGGAGGGAGGGGGCTACACCTTC. This codes for CASSQKEGGGYTF. The variable domain in full, with the rest retrieved from reference TRBV7-3 and TRBJ1-2, is GAGVSQTPSNKVTEKGKYVELRCDPISGHTALYWYRQSLGQGPEFLIYFQGTGAADDSGLPNDRFFAVRPEGSVSTLKIQRTERGDSAVYLCASSQKEGGGYTFGSGTRLTVV.

This CDR3 is CAWSALGRGSGNTIYF. DNA for the CDR3: TGTGCCTGGAGTGCCCTGGGGCGGGGATCTGGAAACACCATATATTTT. The V and J genes are TRBV30 and TRBJ1-3; D perhaps matches TRBD1 (5 bases). The V gene lost 1 base and the J gene lost 1 base, with 14 bases spanning the gap. The germline V gene encodes CDR1 GTSNPN and CDR2 SVGIG (reference sequence). There are 16 residues in the CDR3.

The rearrangement joins TRBV15 to TRBJ1-5, with 9 bases that match TRBD1. CDR1 and CDR2 from the germline V gene are LNHNV and YYDKDF (reference sequence). The trim removed 0 bases at V and 2 bases at J, leaving 8 bases unmatched. The CDR3 has 18 amino acids. This chain's CDR3 is CATSRDLTGGIGNQPQHF. The CDR3, as DNA: TGTGCCACCAGCAGAGATTTGACAGGGGGTATAGGCAATCAGCCCCAGCATTTT. Combining the CDR3 with reference TRBV15 and TRBJ1-5 gives the whole variable domain DAMVIQNPRYQVTQFGKPVTLSCSQTLNHNVMYWYQQKSSQAPKLLFHYYDKDFNNEADTPDNFQSRRPNTSFCFLDIRSPGLGDTAMYLCATSRDLTGGIGNQPQHFGDGTRLSIL.